A selection of T cell receptor beta chains follows, all from one sample in a study of shared clonotypes between healthy human individuals. The protocol was immunoSEQ multiplex PCR, while the TCRdb copy is restricted to in-frame clones and leaves out a portion. The sample consists of over 850,000 clones, around three quarters of them appearing once. Sequencing was carried out using memory CD4+ T cells from PBMCs. The source is a man aged 18 to 29 in good health. Some clones in this sample may be carry-over from other donors' samples. Each CDR3 is given with its conserved first and last residue. D genes are given only for firm matches. Part of the rows lack a size; the others show once, few, many or a class for expanded clones.

clone_size: .; v_call: TRBV23-1; j_call: TRBJ1-4; d_call: .; cdr3_aa: CASSRATGEKLFF; cdr3_nt: TGCGCCAGCAGTCGCGCTACTGGAGAAAAACTGTTTTTT
clone_size: .; v_call: TRBV5-6; j_call: TRBJ1-2; d_call: .; cdr3_aa: CASSFGGGYTF; cdr3_nt: TGTGCCAGCAGCTTCGGAGGCGGCTACACCTTC
clone_size: .; v_call: TRBV7-3; j_call: TRBJ2-2; d_call: TRBD2; cdr3_aa: CASSRGLAGAGELFF; cdr3_nt: TGTGCCAGCAGCCGAGGACTAGCGGGAGCCGGGGAGCTGTTTTTT
clone_size: .; v_call: TRBV2; j_call: TRBJ2-5; d_call: TRBD1; cdr3_aa: CASSAGQGQETQYF; cdr3_nt: TGTGCCAGCAGCGCCGGACAGGGTCAAGAGACCCAGTACTTC
clone_size: .; v_call: TRBV19; j_call: TRBJ1-2; d_call: TRBD1; cdr3_aa: CASTHPPDRGTYGYTF; cdr3_nt: TGTGCCAGTACCCACCCCCCGGACAGGGGAACCTATGGCTACACCTTC
clone_size: .; v_call: TRBV16; j_call: TRBJ1-2; d_call: .; cdr3_aa: CASSQSGVSVYGYTF; cdr3_nt: TGTGCCAGCAGCCAATCAGGGGTTTCAGTCTATGGCTACACCTTC
clone_size: .; v_call: TRBV28; j_call: TRBJ1-5; d_call: TRBD1; cdr3_aa: CASKDTGGSNQPQHF; cdr3_nt: TGTGCCAGTAAAGATACAGGGGGGAGCAATCAGCCCCAGCATTTT
clone_size: .; v_call: TRBV7-3; j_call: TRBJ2-1; d_call: .; cdr3_aa: CASSSRLGDEQFF; cdr3_nt: TGTGCCAGCAGCTCCCGGTTGGGCGATGAGCAGTTCTTC
clone_size: .; v_call: TRBV20-1; j_call: TRBJ1-1; d_call: .; cdr3_aa: CSASIRGGAFF; cdr3_nt: TGCAGTGCTAGTATAAGAGGTGGGGCTTTCTTT
clone_size: .; v_call: TRBV6-5; j_call: TRBJ2-2; d_call: .; cdr3_aa: CASSYSRELDGELFF; cdr3_nt: TGTGCCAGCAGTTACTCCCGGGAGTTGGACGGGGAGCTGTTTTTT
clone_size: .; v_call: TRBV5-4; j_call: TRBJ2-5; d_call: TRBD1; cdr3_aa: CASSSGGQGRQETQYF; cdr3_nt: TGTGCCAGCAGCTCGGGGGGACAGGGGAGGCAAGAGACCCAGTACTTC
clone_size: .; v_call: TRBV2; j_call: TRBJ2-2; d_call: TRBD2; cdr3_aa: CASSEDGLAGAGELFF; cdr3_nt: TGTGCCAGCAGTGAAGACGGACTAGCGGGAGCCGGGGAGCTGTTTTTT
clone_size: once; v_call: TRBV15; j_call: TRBJ2-1; d_call: .; cdr3_aa: CATSRGGQSYNEQFF; cdr3_nt: TGTGCCACCAGCAGAGGAGGACAGTCCTACAATGAGCAGTTCTTC
clone_size: .; v_call: TRBV21-1; j_call: TRBJ1-2; d_call: .; cdr3_aa: CASSRREPYGNTF; cdr3_nt: TGTGCCAGCAGCCGAAGGGAACCTTATGGTAACACCTTC
clone_size: .; v_call: TRBV29-1; j_call: TRBJ2-3; d_call: TRBD2; cdr3_aa: CSVGSGASTDTQYF; cdr3_nt: TGCAGCGTAGGTAGCGGGGCTAGCACAGATACGCAGTATTTT
clone_size: .; v_call: TRBV5-1; j_call: TRBJ1-5; d_call: TRBD1; cdr3_aa: CASRGTDNQPQHF; cdr3_nt: TGCGCCAGCAGGGGGACAGATAATCAGCCCCAGCATTTT
clone_size: .; v_call: TRBV28; j_call: TRBJ2-5; d_call: .; cdr3_aa: CASREMVGPPGTQYF; cdr3_nt: TGTGCCAGCAGAGAAATGGTCGGGCCCCCGGGGACCCAGTACTTC
clone_size: .; v_call: TRBV28; j_call: TRBJ2-3; d_call: .; cdr3_aa: CASSPMRAADTQYF; cdr3_nt: TGTGCCAGCAGCCCCATGAGGGCGGCAGATACGCAGTATTTT
clone_size: .; v_call: TRBV6-1; j_call: TRBJ1-2; d_call: .; cdr3_aa: CASSEARGYYGYTF; cdr3_nt: TGTGCCAGCAGTGAAGCGAGAGGGTACTATGGCTACACCTTC
clone_size: .; v_call: TRBV30; j_call: TRBJ2-5; d_call: .; cdr3_aa: CAWSSGRETQYF; cdr3_nt: TGTGCCTGGAGTTCGGGGCGGGAGACCCAGTACTTC
clone_size: many; v_call: TRBV2; j_call: TRBJ2-3; d_call: .; cdr3_aa: CASSEARGATDTQYF; cdr3_nt: TGTGCCAGCAGTGAAGCCAGGGGGGCTACAGATACGCAGTATTTT
clone_size: many; v_call: TRBV6-6; j_call: TRBJ1-2; d_call: TRBD1; cdr3_aa: CASCRLGTGGGYTF; cdr3_nt: TGTGCCAGTTGCCGCCTGGGGACAGGGGGTGGCTACACCTTC
clone_size: .; v_call: TRBV6-1; j_call: TRBJ1-4; d_call: .; cdr3_aa: CATSPRRSGEKLFF; cdr3_nt: TGTGCCACCTCCCCCAGGAGGTCGGGTGAAAAACTGTTTTTT
clone_size: .; v_call: TRBV2; j_call: TRBJ2-3; d_call: .; cdr3_aa: CASSAGADTQYF; cdr3_nt: TGTGCCAGCAGTGCGGGTGCAGATACGCAGTATTTT
clone_size: once; v_call: TRBV10-3; j_call: TRBJ2-7; d_call: TRBD1; cdr3_aa: CAISPGQGEYEQYF; cdr3_nt: TGTGCCATCAGTCCGGGACAGGGGGAGTACGAGCAGTACTTC
clone_size: .; v_call: TRBV7-9; j_call: TRBJ1-3; d_call: .; cdr3_aa: CASSLGAARPGNTIYF; cdr3_nt: TGTGCCAGCAGCTTAGGGGCAGCTCGTCCTGGAAACACCATATATTTT
clone_size: .; v_call: TRBV28; j_call: TRBJ1-1; d_call: .; cdr3_aa: CASSLAGIEAFF; cdr3_nt: TGTGCCAGCAGTTTGGCGGGAATTGAAGCTTTCTTT
clone_size: .; v_call: TRBV7-9; j_call: TRBJ1-2; d_call: .; cdr3_aa: CASGTYGYTF; cdr3_nt: TGTGCCAGCGGTACCTATGGCTACACCTTC
clone_size: .; v_call: TRBV9; j_call: TRBJ2-7; d_call: TRBD2; cdr3_aa: CASSAPQRDQLSYEQYF; cdr3_nt: TGTGCCAGCAGCGCACCCCAGCGGGACCAACTCTCCTACGAGCAGTACTTC
clone_size: .; v_call: TRBV28; j_call: TRBJ2-2; d_call: .; cdr3_aa: CASSLFNPNTGELFF; cdr3_nt: TGTGCCAGCAGTTTATTCAACCCGAACACCGGGGAGCTGTTTTTT
clone_size: few; v_call: TRBV30; j_call: TRBJ2-6; d_call: .; cdr3_aa: CAWSLETLVLTF; cdr3_nt: TGTGCCTGGAGTCTAGAAACCCTCGTCCTGACTTTC
clone_size: .; v_call: TRBV7-6; j_call: TRBJ2-7; d_call: .; cdr3_aa: CASSLRGSEQYF; cdr3_nt: TGTGCCAGCAGCTTACGGGGTTCCGAGCAGTACTTC
clone_size: many; v_call: TRBV30; j_call: TRBJ2-3; d_call: .; cdr3_aa: CAWSILDLRSADTQYF; cdr3_nt: TGTGCCTGGAGTATATTGGACCTTCGTTCAGCTGATACGCAGTATTTT
clone_size: .; v_call: TRBV7-8; j_call: TRBJ1-1; d_call: .; cdr3_aa: CASTARTNTEAFF; cdr3_nt: TGTGCCAGCACGGCCAGAACCAACACTGAAGCTTTCTTT
clone_size: .; v_call: TRBV28; j_call: TRBJ2-1; d_call: TRBD1; cdr3_aa: CASSRPGQGSNEQFF; cdr3_nt: TGTGCCAGCAGTCGGCCGGGACAGGGTAGCAATGAGCAGTTCTTC
clone_size: .; v_call: TRBV11-2; j_call: TRBJ2-1; d_call: TRBD1; cdr3_aa: CASSPGQGTGFF; cdr3_nt: TGTGCCAGCAGCCCCGGACAGGGAACGGGGTTCTTC
clone_size: .; v_call: TRBV27; j_call: TRBJ2-7; d_call: .; cdr3_aa: CASSPSALGVYEQYF; cdr3_nt: TGTGCCAGCAGTCCCTCGGCCTTGGGGGTCTACGAGCAGTACTTC
clone_size: few; v_call: TRBV7-2; j_call: TRBJ2-1; d_call: .; cdr3_aa: CASTKSDMYEQFF; cdr3_nt: TGTGCCAGCACCAAATCGGATATGTATGAGCAGTTCTTC
clone_size: .; v_call: TRBV19; j_call: TRBJ2-7; d_call: .; cdr3_aa: CASSIDPGRSYEQYF; cdr3_nt: TGTGCCAGTAGTATAGATCCGGGCAGGTCCTACGAGCAGTACTTC
clone_size: .; v_call: TRBV2; j_call: TRBJ1-5; d_call: .; cdr3_aa: CASRRGESREPQHF; cdr3_nt: TGTGCCAGCAGGCGGGGGGAATCTCGTGAGCCCCAGCATTTT
clone_size: .; v_call: TRBV28; j_call: TRBJ1-2; d_call: TRBD1; cdr3_aa: CASRPTGSYGYTF; cdr3_nt: TGTGCCAGCAGGCCGACAGGGAGTTATGGCTACACCTTC
clone_size: .; v_call: TRBV19; j_call: TRBJ1-2; d_call: .; cdr3_aa: CASSIVRQNYGYTF; cdr3_nt: TGTGCCAGTAGTATAGTGCGACAGAACTATGGCTACACCTTC
clone_size: .; v_call: TRBV6-6; j_call: TRBJ2-1; d_call: TRBD2; cdr3_aa: CASSGTSGRASEQFF; cdr3_nt: TGTGCCAGCAGCGGGACTAGCGGGAGGGCTAGTGAGCAGTTCTTC
clone_size: .; v_call: TRBV15; j_call: TRBJ2-7; d_call: TRBD1; cdr3_aa: CATTRDRESYEQYF; cdr3_nt: TGTGCCACCACCCGGGACAGGGAGAGCTACGAGCAGTACTTC
clone_size: many; v_call: TRBV11-2; j_call: TRBJ2-1; d_call: TRBD2; cdr3_aa: CASSLGLAGGHEQFF; cdr3_nt: TGTGCCAGCAGCTTAGGTCTAGCGGGGGGCCATGAGCAGTTCTTC
clone_size: .; v_call: TRBV5-8; j_call: TRBJ2-5; d_call: .; cdr3_aa: CASSLHGAGRETQYF; cdr3_nt: TGTGCCAGCAGCTTGCATGGGGCAGGCAGGGAGACCCAGTACTTC
clone_size: .; v_call: TRBV7-2; j_call: TRBJ2-7; d_call: .; cdr3_aa: CASTPPGEQYF; cdr3_nt: TGTGCCAGCACCCCTCCCGGGGAGCAGTACTTC
clone_size: once; v_call: TRBV19; j_call: TRBJ2-7; d_call: .; cdr3_aa: CASSRRSLNEGNSYEQYF; cdr3_nt: TGTGCCAGTAGTAGACGTAGCCTTAACGAAGGAAACTCCTACGAGCAGTACTTC
clone_size: .; v_call: TRBV30; j_call: TRBJ1-4; d_call: .; cdr3_aa: CAWHGEKLFF; cdr3_nt: TGTGCCTGGCACGGTGAAAAACTGTTTTTT
clone_size: once; v_call: TRBV28; j_call: TRBJ2-5; d_call: TRBD2; cdr3_aa: CASSTIWDLSGRNQETQYF; cdr3_nt: TGTGCCAGCAGTACAATTTGGGACCTTAGCGGGAGGAACCAAGAGACCCAGTACTTC
clone_size: .; v_call: TRBV2; j_call: TRBJ2-1; d_call: TRBD2; cdr3_aa: CASSGAGAGYNEQFF; cdr3_nt: TGTGCCAGCAGTGGAGCGGGAGCGGGCTACAATGAGCAGTTCTTC
clone_size: .; v_call: TRBV18; j_call: TRBJ1-4; d_call: .; cdr3_aa: CASSPNRAEGEKLFF; cdr3_nt: TGTGCCAGCTCACCAAATCGGGCAGAGGGCGAAAAACTGTTTTTT
clone_size: .; v_call: TRBV27; j_call: TRBJ2-3; d_call: .; cdr3_aa: CASTPWGMATPSTDTQYF; cdr3_nt: TGTGCCAGCACCCCCTGGGGGATGGCCACCCCTAGCACAGATACGCAGTATTTT
clone_size: .; v_call: TRBV5-1; j_call: TRBJ2-1; d_call: .; cdr3_aa: CASSLVGHNNEQFF; cdr3_nt: TGCGCCAGCAGCTTGGTCGGCCATAACAATGAGCAGTTCTTC